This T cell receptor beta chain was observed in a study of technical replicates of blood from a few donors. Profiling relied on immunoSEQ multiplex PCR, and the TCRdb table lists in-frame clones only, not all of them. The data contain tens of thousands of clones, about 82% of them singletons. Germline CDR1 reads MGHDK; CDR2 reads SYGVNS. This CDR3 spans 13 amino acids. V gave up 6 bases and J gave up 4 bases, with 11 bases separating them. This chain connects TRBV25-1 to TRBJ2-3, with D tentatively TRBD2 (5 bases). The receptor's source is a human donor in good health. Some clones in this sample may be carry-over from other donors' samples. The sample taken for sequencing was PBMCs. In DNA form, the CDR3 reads TGTGCCAGCAGCCGGCCCGGGGCAGATACGCAGTATTTT. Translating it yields CASSRPGADTQYF.